This entry lists 14 T cell receptor beta chains sequenced from one sample in a study of T cell responses to AZD1222 COVID-19 vaccine. Libraries were prepared by immunoSEQ multiplex PCR; TCRdb keeps only in-frame clonotypes and omits some of them. The top ten hold approximately 3.7% of the sample, which has over 130,000 clones, approximately 90% seen once. The sample in question was peripheral blood, obtained 28 days after the second AZD1222 dose. Source of these receptors: an adult who received the AZD1222 COVID-19 vaccine.

A single count supports this clone. The V and J genes are TRBV19 and TRBJ2-1; the D gene is possibly TRBD2 (6 bases). Germline CDR1 reads LNHDA; CDR2 reads SQIVND (reference sequence). Trimming left V 3 bases short and J 1 base short, with 13 bases between. The CDR3 contains 16 residues. The CDR3 DNA sequence: TGTGCCAGTAGTATGGCAGGGACTGGGTCCTACAATGAGCAGTTCTTC. Protein sequence: CASSMAGTGSYNEQFF.

The rearrangement links TRBV11-2 to TRBJ2-3, with 15 nucleotides matching TRBD2. Germline CDR1 and CDR2: SGHAT and FQNNGV. There are 17 residues in the CDR3. V dropped 9 bases and J dropped 3; count of bases not matched to a gene: 10. In DNA form, the CDR3 reads TGTGCCAGTCTCCCGGGACTAGCGGGAGGAACTACAGATACGCAGTATTTT. It specifies CASLPGLAGGTTDTQYF.

The chain is built from TRBV27 and TRBJ1-6; D gene ambiguous. Germline assignment: CDR1 MNHEY and CDR2 SMNVEV (reference sequence). The CDR3 contains 15 residues. The germline V and J ends were trimmed by 2 bases and 4 bases, with 9 bases remaining between them. CDR3 nucleotides: TGTGCCAGCAGTTTAACAGAACCTTATAATTCACCCCTCCACTTT. Its translation: CASSLTEPYNSPLHF.

The chain combines TRBV18 with TRBJ2-7; D is perhaps TRBD2 (5 bases). Trimming pared 3 bases from V and 0 bases from J, leaving 15 bases between. The CDR3 contains 16 residues. Germline lookup yields CDR1 KGHSH and CDR2 LQKENI. The CDR3 sequence is CASSPRREGSSYEQYF. The DNA of the CDR3 is TGTGCCAGCTCACCCAGACGCGAAGGGAGCTCCTACGAGCAGTACTTC.

This rearrangement joins TRBV11-2 to TRBJ1-1; possible D gene TRBD1, 5 bases. Germline V gene lookup returns CDR1 SGHAT and CDR2 FQNNGV. Trimming stripped 5 bases from V and 1 base from J, with 8 bases between. The CDR3 spans 13 residues. The DNA for the CDR3 is TGTGCCAGCAGCGTCGACAGGAACACTGAAGCTTTCTTT. Amino acids: CASSVDRNTEAFF.

The chain carries TRBV19 and TRBJ1-5; weak D call: TRBD1 (6 bases). Between the trimmed V and J ends, which lost 8 bases and 7 bases, there was a span of 21 bases. The CDR3 length is 15 residues. Per the germline V gene, CDR1 is LNHDA and CDR2 is SQIVND (reference sequence). The CDR3 DNA is TGTGCCAGTCGACGATCTAGGGGGTTGGGACAGCCCCAGCATTTT. Its translation: CASRRSRGLGQPQHF.

This clone was recorded once. V usage is TRBV30 and J usage is TRBJ1-4; D is uncertain. The V end was cut by 1 base, the J end by 7 bases, with 13 bases between. CDR3 length equals 14 residues. Germline CDR1 GTSNPN, CDR2 SVGIG (reference sequence). CDR3 coding DNA: TGTGCCTGGAGTGAGCCCGAACGTTGTGAAAAACTGTTTTTT. Translated: CAWSEPERCEKLFF.

The CDR3 protein is CASGLVFGGFGEKLFF. CDR3 DNA sequence: TGTGCTAGTGGTTTGGTGTTTGGGGGTTTTGGTGAAAAACTGTTTTTT. The chain carries TRBV12-5 and TRBJ1-4, with a possible D match to TRBD1 (5 bases). V dropped 0 bases and J dropped 7 bases, with 15 bases sitting between them. Germline CDR1 and CDR2: LGHNT and FRNRAP. There are 16 residues in the CDR3.

This sequence joins TRBV7-9 and TRBJ2-5, with D perhaps assigned TRBD1 or TRBD2 (5 bases each). Germline assignment: CDR1 SEHNR and CDR2 FQNEAQ (reference sequence). This CDR3 region has 12 residues. Trimming left V 3 bases short and J 5 bases short, with 7 bases between. In DNA, the CDR3 is TGTGCCAGCAGCTTGTGGGGGGAGACCCAGTACTTC. Residues: CASSLWGETQYF. Full variable domain (remainder filled in from reference TRBV7-9 and TRBJ2-5): DTGVSQNPRHKITKRGQNVTFRCDPISEHNRLYWYRQTLGQGPEFLTYFQNEAQLEKSRLLSDRFSAERPKGSFSTLEIQRTEQGDSAMYLCASSLWGETQYFGPGTRLLVL.

The rearrangement uses TRBV9 and TRBJ1-1, with D tentatively TRBD1 (6 bases). From germline, CDR1 is SGDLS and CDR2 YYNGEE. The CDR3 is 13 amino acids. With 4 bases removed from V and 11 bases from J, the gap between germline ends came to 18 bases. CDR3 amino acids: CASSPGGIERAFF. CDR3 sequence (DNA): TGTGCCAGCAGCCCCGGGGGCATAGAACGGGCTTTCTTT.

This clone was seen a single time. The genes are TRBV27 and TRBJ1-3; D remains ambiguous. There are 16 residues in the CDR3. V was trimmed by 6 bases and J by 0 bases, leaving 15 bases between them. Per the germline V gene, CDR1 is MNHEY and CDR2 is SMNVEV (reference sequence). CDR3 loop: CASSPLSGNSGNTIYF. For the CDR3, the DNA is TGTGCCAGCAGCCCCCTCTCGGGAAACTCTGGAAACACCATATATTTT.

The rearrangement uses TRBV7-6 and TRBJ1-3; a possible D gene is TRBD1 (5 bases). The CDR3 length is 15 residues. Germline assignment: CDR1 SGHVS and CDR2 FNYEAQ. V was pared by 5 bases and J by 0 bases, with 11 bases between. The CDR3 loop is CASSEGRSSGNTIYF. The DNA for the CDR3 is TGTGCCAGCAGCGAGGGACGGAGCTCTGGAAACACCATATATTTT.

The chain joins TRBV15 to TRBJ1-2; weak D call: TRBD1 (6 bases). Trimming pared 5 bases from V and 2 bases from J, leaving 9 bases between. Germline V gene sequence: CDR1 LNHNV, CDR2 YYDKDF (reference sequence). The CDR3 is 13 amino acids. CDR3 DNA sequence: TGTGCCACCAGCCAGGGGCCGAACTATGGCTACACCTTC. Protein: CATSQGPNYGYTF.

This clone was seen only a few times. V is TRBV6-1 and J is TRBJ2-1; 10 bases map to TRBD1. Per germline, CDR1 MNHNS and CDR2 SASEGT. V was pared by 1 base and J by 4 bases, with 1 base of the junction left unmatched. The CDR3 contains 15 residues. The chain's CDR3 is CASSEGTGGYNEQFF. CDR3 in DNA: TGTGCCAGCAGTGAAGGGACAGGGGGGTACAATGAGCAGTTCTTC.